This TCR beta chain was found in a study of T cell responses to AZD1222 COVID-19 vaccine. Study-level results: Donors skewed white British and female; clonal diversity was possibly underestimated. Reportedly, close to half of spike-specific TCRs are directed against unmutated variant regions. Only 5 or 6 people who got AZD1222 tested seropositive at baseline. Repertoire sampling occurred only after the peak T cell response.

Germline CDR1 LNHDA, CDR2 SQIVND (reference sequence). The CDR3 sequence runs 13 residues, both termini included. Here immunoSEQ multiplex PCR was the method, and the copy in TCRdb shows in-frame clones only, minus some. The data hold approximately 71,000 clones, with around 80% observed a single time. Remarks on this clone: Its antigen is undetermined. The DNA is left out, because the CDR3 cannot be placed on it with certainty; the CDR3 is given as TCRdb lists it.

The receptor was derived from an adult in good health. The sequencing here drew on peripheral blood, taken on day 0 of AZD1222 vaccination. The genes are TRBV19 and TRBJ1-6. The CDR3 reads CASTSGYNSPLHF.